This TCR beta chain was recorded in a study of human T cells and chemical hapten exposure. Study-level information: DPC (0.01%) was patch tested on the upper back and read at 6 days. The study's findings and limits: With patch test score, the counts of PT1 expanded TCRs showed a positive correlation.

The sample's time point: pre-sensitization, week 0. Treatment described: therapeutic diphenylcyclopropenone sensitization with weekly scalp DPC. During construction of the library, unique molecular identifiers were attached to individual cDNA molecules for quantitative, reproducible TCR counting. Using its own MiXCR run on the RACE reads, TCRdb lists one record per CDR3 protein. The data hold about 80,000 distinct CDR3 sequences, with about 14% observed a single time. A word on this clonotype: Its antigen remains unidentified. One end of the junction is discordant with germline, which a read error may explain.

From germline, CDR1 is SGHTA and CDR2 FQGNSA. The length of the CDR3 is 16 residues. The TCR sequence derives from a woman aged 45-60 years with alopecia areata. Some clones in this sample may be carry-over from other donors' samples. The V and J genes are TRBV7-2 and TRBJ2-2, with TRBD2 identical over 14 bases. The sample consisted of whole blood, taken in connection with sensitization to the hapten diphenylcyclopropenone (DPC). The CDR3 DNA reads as TGTGTCAGCAGCTCACGACTAGCGGGAGGGACCGGGGAGCTGTTTTTT. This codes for CVSSSRLAGGTGELFF.